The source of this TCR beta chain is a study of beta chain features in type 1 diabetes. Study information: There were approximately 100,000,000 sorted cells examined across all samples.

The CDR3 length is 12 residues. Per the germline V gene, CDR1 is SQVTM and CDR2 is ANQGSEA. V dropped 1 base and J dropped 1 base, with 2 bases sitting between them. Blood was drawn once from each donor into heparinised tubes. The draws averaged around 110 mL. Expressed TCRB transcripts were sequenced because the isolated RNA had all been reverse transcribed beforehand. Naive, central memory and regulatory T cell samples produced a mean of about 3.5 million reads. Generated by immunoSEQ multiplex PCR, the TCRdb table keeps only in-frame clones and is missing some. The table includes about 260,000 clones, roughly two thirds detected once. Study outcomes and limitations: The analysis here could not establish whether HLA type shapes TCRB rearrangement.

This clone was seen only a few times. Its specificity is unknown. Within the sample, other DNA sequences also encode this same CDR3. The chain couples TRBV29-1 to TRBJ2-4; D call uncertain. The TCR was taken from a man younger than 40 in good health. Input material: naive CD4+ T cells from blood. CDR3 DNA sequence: TGCAGCGTTGAAGGGGCCAAAAACATTCAGTACTTC. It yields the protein CSVEGAKNIQYF.